This is a list of T cell receptor beta chains from one sample in a study of CD4 T cells in relation to SARS-CoV-2 and coronaviruses. No antigens are known for them. Clones were sequenced by immunoSEQ multiplex PCR, and TCRdb holds only the in-frame ones, with some missing. The data hold roughly 38,000 clones, with 84% observed a single time. The sequenced material came from naive CD4+ T cells from PBMCs, cultured in vitro. Every receptor here comes from an adult with COVID-19. The CDR3 runs from the conserved cysteine through the conserved F or W. A D gene is named only where the DNA matches it firmly. The size entry is marked missing in some rows and otherwise reads once, few, many or a size class.

abundance	v_gene	j_gene	d_gene	CDR3nt	CDR3aa
-	TRBV5-6	TRBJ1-6	-	TGTGCCAGCAGCTTGGAGGGGCGGTTTTCACCCCTCCACTTT	CASSLEGRFSPLHF
-	TRBV9	TRBJ2-1	-	TGTGCCAGCAGCGTAGTGGGAATTGCGTCCATGGACCCATACAATGAGCAGTTCTTC	CASSVVGIASMDPYNEQFF
-	TRBV6-6	TRBJ2-3	TRBD1	TGTGCCAGCAGAAGACAGGGGACAGATACGCAGTATTTT	CASRRQGTDTQYF
-	TRBV13	TRBJ2-7	TRBD1	TGTGCCAGCAGCTCCCGACAGGGGGCGGGGGAGCAGTACTTC	CASSSRQGAGEQYF
-	TRBV5-4	TRBJ2-4	-	TGTGCCAGCAGCTTGGCCGCAGGAGGCCTAGCCAAAAACATTCAGTACTTC	CASSLAAGGLAKNIQYF
-	TRBV5-1	TRBJ2-1	TRBD2	TGCGCCAGCAGCCGGGTAGCGGGAGGGACCTACAATGAGCAGTTCTTC	CASSRVAGGTYNEQFF
-	TRBV5-4	TRBJ2-3	TRBD2	TGTGCCAGCAGCACGAGGGCGACTAGCGGGAGGGATTGGAGCACAGATACGCAGTATTTT	CASSTRATSGRDWSTDTQYF
once	TRBV4-2	TRBJ2-1	-	TGTGCCAGCAGCCAAGATCTGATAGGAGGGATGATCTCAAATGAGCAGTTCTTC	CASSQDLIGGMISNEQFF
-	TRBV7-9	TRBJ1-4	-	TGTGCCAGCAGCCACCGGGAGGATCGGGGAAAACTGTTTTTT	CASSHREDRGKLFF
-	TRBV11-3	TRBJ2-1	TRBD2	TGTGCCAGCAGTTGGACTAGCCTAGCCAATGAGCAGTTCTTC	CASSWTSLANEQFF
-	TRBV6-2/TRBV6-3	TRBJ2-3	TRBD2	TGTGCCAGCAGTTACTCTAGCGGGAGCACAGATACGCAGTATTTT	CASSYSSGSTDTQYF
-	TRBV27	TRBJ1-5	-	TGTGCCAGCAGCAGGATCTATAGCAATCAGCCCCAGCATTTT	CASSRIYSNQPQHF
once	TRBV12-3/TRBV12-4	TRBJ2-3	-	TGTGCCAGCTCGGCGGCTAGCACAGATACGCAGTATTTT	CASSAASTDTQYF
-	TRBV5-4	TRBJ2-7	TRBD2	TGTGCCAGCAGCTACCGGACTAGCGGGATTTACGAGCAGTACTTC	CASSYRTSGIYEQYF
-	TRBV2	TRBJ1-4	-	TGTGCCAGCAGTAATCTGGGGCAGGGTTTTGAAAAACTGTTTTTT	CASSNLGQGFEKLFF
-	TRBV29-1	TRBJ2-7	TRBD2	TGCAGCGTTTCCTTACTAGCGGGAGGGCCCATTAACTACGAGCAGTACTTC	CSVSLLAGGPINYEQYF
-	TRBV28	TRBJ1-4	-	TGTGCCAGCATGGCGCCAACTAATGAAAAACTGTTTTTT	CASMAPTNEKLFF
-	TRBV30	TRBJ1-2	-	TGTGCCTGGAGTGTACAGGGTTATGGCTACACCTTC	CAWSVQGYGYTF
-	TRBV29-1	TRBJ1-2	-	TGCAGCGTTGGCAACGACGGGGGTAGGCGCTACACCTTC	CSVGNDGGRRYTF
-	TRBV19	TRBJ2-1	TRBD2	TGTGCCAGTAGTATACTTCGGACTAGCGGGATATACAATGAGCAGTTCTTC	CASSILRTSGIYNEQFF
-	TRBV28	TRBJ2-3	-	TGTGCCAGCAGCATAAGGGCGCCCTATGCGCAGTATTTT	CASSIRAPYAQYF
-	TRBV4-2	TRBJ2-7	-	TGTGCCAGCAGCCAAGCCCTGGGGGTCTCATCGTACGAGCAGTACTTC	CASSQALGVSSYEQYF
-	TRBV19	TRBJ2-7	-	TGTGCCAGTAGTAGGTCAGGGCTGGCCAGCTCCTACGAGCAGTACTTC	CASSRSGLASSYEQYF
once	TRBV20-1	TRBJ2-7	TRBD2	TGCAGTGCTAGTCCCCTAGCGGGAGGATCCTACGAGCAGTACTTC	CSASPLAGGSYEQYF
-	TRBV3-1/TRBV3-2	TRBJ2-1	TRBD2	TGTGCCAGCAGCCAAGTTCGGGGGGTTGAGCAGTTCTTC	CASSQVRGVEQFF
-	TRBV11-2	TRBJ1-1	-	TGTGCCAGCAGCTTACAGGGTTGGAACACTGAAGCTTTCTTT	CASSLQGWNTEAFF
-	TRBV7-9	TRBJ2-3	TRBD2	TGTGCCAGCAGCCCCCTAGCGACTAGCGGGGGCACAGATACGCAGTATTTT	CASSPLATSGGTDTQYF
-	TRBV27	TRBJ1-5	-	TGTGCCAGCAGTTCCACAGGGTGGCAGCCCCAGCATTTT	CASSSTGWQPQHF
-	TRBV14	TRBJ2-1	TRBD2	TGTGCCAGCAGCCAACCCACTAGCGGGAGGGGCTCCTACAATGAGCAGTTCTTC	CASSQPTSGRGSYNEQFF
-	TRBV5-1	TRBJ2-7	-	TGCGCCAGCAGCTTGACTAGTGGCTACGAGCAGTACTTC	CASSLTSGYEQYF
-	TRBV5-6	TRBJ2-2	-	TGTGCCAGCAGCTGGGAGGACGGTAACACCGGGGAGCTGTTTTTT	CASSWEDGNTGELFF
-	TRBV2	TRBJ2-7	TRBD2	TGTGCCAGCAGTGAGACTAGCGGGAGAACGGACGAGCAGTACTTC	CASSETSGRTDEQYF
once	TRBV20-1	TRBJ1-1	-	TGCAGTGCTAGTTCCGGACGATTAAACACTGAAGCTTTCTTT	CSASSGRLNTEAFF
-	TRBV6-5	TRBJ1-1	-	TGTCTTGTGCAGCGGGACACTGAAGCTTTCTTT	CLVQRDTEAFF
-	TRBV6-1	TRBJ2-3	-	TGTGCCAGCAGTGAATGGGGGGCCTCTGACACAGATACGCAGTATTTT	CASSEWGASDTDTQYF
-	TRBV2	TRBJ2-1	TRBD2	TGTGCCAGCGAGGGCCGGGAGGAGGAGGAGCAGTTCTTC	CASEGREEEEQFF
-	TRBV25-1	TRBJ1-2	-	TGTGCCAGCAGTGACCCCCCGGAGAACTATGGCTACACCTTC	CASSDPPENYGYTF
-	TRBV27	TRBJ2-3	TRBD1	TGTGCCAGCAGTTCTGAACCACAGGGGACCAGAAGCACAGATACGCAGTATTTT	CASSSEPQGTRSTDTQYF
-	TRBV3-1/TRBV3-2	TRBJ2-3	-	TGTGCCAGCAGCCAAGATCAGGCAGATACGCAGTATTTT	CASSQDQADTQYF
-	TRBV28	TRBJ2-3	TRBD2	TGTGCCAGCAGTTTAGGACTAGCAGCAGATACGCAGTATTTT	CASSLGLAADTQYF
-	TRBV11-2	TRBJ2-5	-	TGTGCCAGCGGGCCGGGGTACGAGACCCAGTACTTC	CASGPGYETQYF
-	TRBV10-3	TRBJ1-1	-	TGTGCCATCAGTGGGACGAGTCGTTCTAGTGAAGCTTTCTTT	CAISGTSRSSEAFF
-	TRBV11-2	TRBJ2-7	-	TGTGCCAGCAGCTCGGCGGGTCCCTACGAGCAGTACTTC	CASSSAGPYEQYF
-	TRBV7-9	TRBJ2-1	-	TGTGCCAGCAGTTTCGGAGGGCACAATGAGCAGTTCTTC	CASSFGGHNEQFF
-	TRBV5-1	TRBJ2-5	-	TGCGCCAGCAGCTTGGAAGGGCCAAATCAAGAGACCCAGTACTTC	CASSLEGPNQETQYF
-	TRBV20-1	TRBJ2-3	-	TGCAGTGCTAGTAAAAGCGGCGACACAGATACGCAGTATTTT	CSASKSGDTDTQYF
-	TRBV5-1	TRBJ2-6	-	TGCGCCAGCAGCTTGACAAACGGGTTCTCTGGGGCCAACGTCCTGACTTTC	CASSLTNGFSGANVLTF
-	TRBV19	TRBJ2-5	TRBD2	TGTGCCAGTAGTATAGGACTAGCGGGAGCGTCCGCCCAGTACTTC	CASSIGLAGASAQYF
-	TRBV5-4	TRBJ1-1	TRBD1	TGTGCCAGCAGCACCGAGACAGGGGTTGGATCCGAAGCTTTCTTT	CASSTETGVGSEAFF
once	TRBV4-2	TRBJ1-5	-	TGTGCCAGCAGCCAAACGACTGGCAGGTCAAATCAGCCCCAGCATTTT	CASSQTTGRSNQPQHF
-	TRBV28	TRBJ2-3	TRBD2	TGTGCCAGCAGAGAATCGGGGGGATACTCAGATACGCAGTATTTT	CASRESGGYSDTQYF